This T cell receptor (beta chain) is from a study of blood T cell repertoires in COVID-19. Germline V gene sequence: CDR1 SGHAT, CDR2 FQNNGV. V shed 5 bases, J shed 6 bases, and the junction held 9 bases outside the gene matches. This CDR3 has 14 amino acids. Clones were read by immunoSEQ multiplex PCR, and TCRdb kept only the in-frame ones, dropping some. The sample yields approximately 140,000 clones, around 81% seen once. This rearrangement joins TRBV11-2 to TRBJ1-1; TRBD1 aligns across 7 bases. The source is a woman aged 40 to 50 with active or convalescent COVID-19. The sample comprised peripheral blood. The CDR3 DNA reads as TGTGCCAGCAGCCCTCACAGGGGTAGGGCTGAAGCTTTCTTT. Encoded protein: CASSPHRGRAEAFF.